This TCR beta chain was identified during a study of identical twins. Each cDNA held unique molecular identifiers, and template switching gave it a universal primer site. Via MiXCR, TCRdb re-called the 5' RACE reads, giving one row per CDR3 protein. The sample records approximately 210,000 distinct CDR3 sequences, 15% to 20% being singletons. The CDR3 totals 13 residues. Trimming cost V 4 bases and J 12 bases; bases outside gene matches: 9. All donors comprised healthy Caucasians. This sample also appeared in a second study, on T cells expressing NK-cell markers. That work states: The share of CD8+ T cells held by dominant NKG2C+ clonotypes was about 1.0-7.5% in 5 or 6 donors.

The rearrangement joins TRBV12-3 or TRBV12-4 to TRBJ1-2, with 9 nucleotides matching TRBD1. The specimen was CD8+ T cells sorted from blood. This receptor was obtained from a woman aged 18-29 years in good health. The CDR3 DNA sequence: TGTGCCAGCAGTTCCTGGACAGGGGAGGGACACACCTTC. This encodes CASSSWTGEGHTF.